These T cell receptor beta chains were read from a single sample in a study of T cell responses to AZD1222 COVID-19 vaccine. Profiled with immunoSEQ multiplex PCR; TCRdb holds only in-frame clones, not every one. The sample lists under 200,000 clones; about nine tenths were seen once. The sample in question was peripheral blood, obtained on day 0 of AZD1222 vaccination. All receptors come from an adult in good health. The CDR3 runs from the conserved cysteine through the conserved F or W. Each record gives: V gene, D gene, J gene, clone size, CDR3 protein, CDR3 DNA. The D gene is left open where the match is weak. A clone size is listed for some rows: how often the clone was seen (once, few, many), or a class if it is expanded.

V: TRBV11-2; D: TRBD2; J: TRBJ2-3; size: NA; CDR3: CASSLDWARSGGASDTQYF; DNA: TGTGCCAGCAGCTTAGATTGGGCACGTAGCGGGGGGGCCTCAGATACGCAGTATTTT
V: TRBV7-9; D: NA; J: TRBJ1-5; size: NA; CDR3: CASSRDGTYSNQPQHF; DNA: TGTGCCAGCAGCCGGGACGGTACATATAGCAATCAGCCCCAGCATTTT
V: TRBV27; D: NA; J: TRBJ1-2; size: NA; CDR3: CASRGGRYGYTF; DNA: TGTGCCAGCCGGGGGGGGCGTTATGGCTACACCTTC
V: TRBV7-2; D: TRBD1; J: TRBJ1-1; size: NA; CDR3: CASSSQGQAETEAFF; DNA: TGTGCCAGCAGCTCCCAGGGACAGGCGGAAACTGAAGCTTTCTTT
V: TRBV7-9; D: NA; J: TRBJ2-1; size: NA; CDR3: CASSFRWGEHNEQFF; DNA: TGTGCCAGCAGCTTTCGATGGGGGGAACACAATGAGCAGTTCTTC
V: TRBV7-9; D: NA; J: TRBJ1-6; size: NA; CDR3: CASSLEGNSPLHF; DNA: TGTGCCAGCAGCTTAGAGGGGAACTCACCCCTCCACTTT
V: TRBV10-2; D: TRBD2; J: TRBJ2-1; size: many; CDR3: CASSESISGNEQFF; DNA: TGCGCCAGCAGTGAGTCGATTAGCGGGAATGAGCAGTTCTTC
V: TRBV28; D: TRBD2; J: TRBJ2-3; size: NA; CDR3: CASSPPTSGPPDTQYF; DNA: TGTGCCAGCAGCCCGCCGACTAGCGGTCCGCCAGATACGCAGTATTTT
V: TRBV27; D: NA; J: TRBJ1-5; size: NA; CDR3: CASSPATGFSNQPQHF; DNA: TGTGCCAGCAGCCCCGCGACGGGGTTTAGCAATCAGCCCCAGCATTTT
V: TRBV4-3; D: TRBD2; J: TRBJ2-7; size: NA; CDR3: CASSQGRTSGGAYEQYF; DNA: TGCGCCAGCAGCCAGGGTAGGACTAGCGGGGGGGCCTACGAGCAGTACTTC
V: TRBV9; D: TRBD2; J: TRBJ2-5; size: NA; CDR3: CASSASGGAPQETQYF; DNA: TGTGCCAGCAGCGCCAGCGGGGGGGCCCCCCAAGAGACCCAGTACTTC
V: TRBV9; D: NA; J: TRBJ1-3; size: NA; CDR3: CASSAPLGTNTIYF; DNA: TGTGCCAGCAGCGCCCCATTGGGTACAAACACCATATATTTT
V: TRBV4-2; D: TRBD1; J: TRBJ1-1; size: NA; CDR3: CASSQGQGAGNTEAFF; DNA: TGTGCCAGCAGCCAGGGACAGGGGGCCGGGAACACTGAAGCTTTCTTT
V: TRBV7-9; D: NA; J: TRBJ2-5; size: NA; CDR3: CASSFSLARETQYF; DNA: TGTGCCAGCAGCTTCTCACTAGCCCGGGAGACCCAGTACTTC
V: TRBV6-1; D: TRBD1; J: TRBJ1-2; size: NA; CDR3: CASREGQGNYGYTF; DNA: TGTGCCAGCAGGGAAGGACAGGGGAATTATGGCTACACCTTC
V: TRBV3-1/TRBV3-2; D: NA; J: TRBJ1-5; size: NA; CDR3: CASSQDGTAGQPQHF; DNA: TGTGCCAGCAGCCAAGATGGGACGGCGGGTCAGCCCCAGCATTTT
V: TRBV6-5; D: NA; J: TRBJ1-4; size: NA; CDR3: CASSYLGGFSEKLFF; DNA: TGTGCCAGCAGTTACCTGGGGGGCTTCAGTGAAAAACTGTTTTTT
V: TRBV19; D: NA; J: TRBJ1-5; size: NA; CDR3: CASSIPGYNQPQHF; DNA: TGTGCCAGTAGTATCCCGGGCTATAATCAGCCCCAGCATTTT
V: TRBV4-2; D: TRBD1; J: TRBJ1-4; size: NA; CDR3: CASSQERNRGDEKLFF; DNA: TGTGCCAGCAGCCAAGAGCGGAACAGGGGGGATGAAAAACTGTTTTTT
V: TRBV5-4; D: TRBD1; J: TRBJ1-2; size: NA; CDR3: CASSPPRDRALRRAF; DNA: TGTGCCAGCAGCCCCCCCCGGGACAGGGCCCTTAGGCGGGCCTTC
V: TRBV7-3; D: TRBD2; J: TRBJ2-1; size: NA; CDR3: CASSLAGGPNEQFF; DNA: TGTGCCAGCAGCTTAGCGGGGGGGCCCAATGAGCAGTTCTTC
V: TRBV5-1; D: TRBD1; J: TRBJ2-2; size: NA; CDR3: CATKDRENTGELFF; DNA: TGCGCCACCAAAGACAGGGAGAACACCGGGGAGCTGTTTTTT
V: TRBV6-5; D: NA; J: TRBJ1-1; size: NA; CDR3: CASSYLGEAFF; DNA: TGTGCCAGCAGTTACTTGGGTGAAGCTTTCTTT
V: TRBV28; D: NA; J: TRBJ1-6; size: NA; CDR3: CASSLSQKNSPLHF; DNA: TGTGCCAGCAGTTTGAGTCAGAAGAATTCACCCCTCCACTTT
V: TRBV6-5; D: NA; J: TRBJ1-2; size: once; CDR3: CASSQTDLYGYTF; DNA: TGTGCCAGCAGTCAGACAGATTTATATGGCTACACCTTC
V: TRBV5-1; D: TRBD1; J: TRBJ2-7; size: once; CDR3: CASSLHPGGAYEQYF; DNA: TGCGCCAGCAGCTTGCATCCAGGGGGCGCGTACGAGCAGTACTTC
V: TRBV28; D: NA; J: TRBJ1-2; size: NA; CDR3: CASSFTYGYTF; DNA: TGTGCCAGCAGTTTTACCTATGGCTACACCTTC
V: TRBV6-5; D: TRBD2; J: TRBJ2-5; size: NA; CDR3: CASSRLAGGPETQYF; DNA: TGTGCCAGCAGTAGACTAGCGGGGGGGCCAGAGACCCAGTACTTC
V: TRBV6-6; D: NA; J: TRBJ2-3; size: NA; CDR3: CASSYGDLGTDTQYF; DNA: TGTGCCAGCTCCTACGGTGACTTGGGCACAGATACGCAGTATTTT
V: TRBV19; D: NA; J: TRBJ1-2; size: NA; CDR3: CASTGSYYGYTF; DNA: TGTGCCAGTACGGGCAGTTACTATGGCTACACCTTC
V: TRBV15; D: NA; J: TRBJ1-2; size: NA; CDR3: CATSRDYLTYGYTF; DNA: TGTGCCACCAGCAGAGATTACCTCACCTATGGCTACACCTTC
V: TRBV6-5; D: NA; J: TRBJ1-2; size: NA; CDR3: CASRTDSTYGYTF; DNA: TGTGCCAGCCGTACCGATTCTACCTATGGCTACACCTTC
V: TRBV7-9; D: NA; J: TRBJ2-2; size: NA; CDR3: CASTRDTNTGELFF; DNA: TGTGCCAGCACCCGGGACACAAACACCGGGGAGCTGTTTTTT
V: TRBV15; D: NA; J: TRBJ1-6; size: many; CDR3: CATSRNRDYNSPLHF; DNA: TGTGCCACCAGCAGGAACAGGGATTATAATTCACCCCTCCACTTT
V: TRBV11-2; D: NA; J: TRBJ2-6; size: NA; CDR3: CASSHRAGANVLTF; DNA: TGTGCCAGCAGCCACCGAGCTGGGGCCAACGTCCTGACTTTC
V: TRBV7-2; D: TRBD1; J: TRBJ2-1; size: once; CDR3: CASSLTRRGRINNEQFF; DNA: TGTGCCAGCAGCCTAACCCGCAGGGGGCGTATCAACAATGAGCAGTTCTTC
V: TRBV18; D: TRBD1; J: TRBJ1-5; size: NA; CDR3: CASSGRQGQNQPQHF; DNA: TGTGCCAGCTCCGGGCGACAGGGCCAAAATCAGCCCCAGCATTTT